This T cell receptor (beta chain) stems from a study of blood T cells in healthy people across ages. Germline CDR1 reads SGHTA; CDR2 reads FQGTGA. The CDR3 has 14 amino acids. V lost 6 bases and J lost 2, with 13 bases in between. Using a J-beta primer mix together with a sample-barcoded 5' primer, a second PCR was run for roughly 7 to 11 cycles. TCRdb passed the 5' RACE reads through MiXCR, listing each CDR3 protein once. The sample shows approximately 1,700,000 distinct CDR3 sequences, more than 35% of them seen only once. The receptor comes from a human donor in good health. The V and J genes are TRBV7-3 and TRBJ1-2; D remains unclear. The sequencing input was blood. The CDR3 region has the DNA TGTGCCAGCAGAATAGGAGGCACCAACTATGGCTACACCTTC. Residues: CASRIGGTNYGYTF.